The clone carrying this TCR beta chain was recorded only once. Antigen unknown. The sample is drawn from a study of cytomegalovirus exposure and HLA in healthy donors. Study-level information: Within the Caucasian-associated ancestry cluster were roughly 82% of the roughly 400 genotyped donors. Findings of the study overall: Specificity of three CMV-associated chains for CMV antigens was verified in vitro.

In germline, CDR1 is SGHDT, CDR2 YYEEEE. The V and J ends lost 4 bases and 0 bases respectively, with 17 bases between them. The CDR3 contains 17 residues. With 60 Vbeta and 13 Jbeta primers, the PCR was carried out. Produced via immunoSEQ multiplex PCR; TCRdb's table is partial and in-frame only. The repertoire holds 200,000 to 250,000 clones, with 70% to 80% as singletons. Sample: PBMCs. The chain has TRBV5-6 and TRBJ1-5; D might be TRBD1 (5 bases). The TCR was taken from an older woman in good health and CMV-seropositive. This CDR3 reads CASSLQQAYPSNQPQHF. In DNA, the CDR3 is TGTGCCAGCAGCCTACAACAGGCCTACCCTAGCAATCAGCCCCAGCATTTT. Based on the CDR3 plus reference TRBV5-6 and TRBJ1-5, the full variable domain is DAGVTQSPTHLIKTRGQQVTLRCSPKSGHDTVSWYQQALGQGPQFIFQYYEEEERQRGNFPDRFSGHQFPNYSSELNVNALLLGDSALYLCASSLQQAYPSNQPQHFGDGTRLSIL.